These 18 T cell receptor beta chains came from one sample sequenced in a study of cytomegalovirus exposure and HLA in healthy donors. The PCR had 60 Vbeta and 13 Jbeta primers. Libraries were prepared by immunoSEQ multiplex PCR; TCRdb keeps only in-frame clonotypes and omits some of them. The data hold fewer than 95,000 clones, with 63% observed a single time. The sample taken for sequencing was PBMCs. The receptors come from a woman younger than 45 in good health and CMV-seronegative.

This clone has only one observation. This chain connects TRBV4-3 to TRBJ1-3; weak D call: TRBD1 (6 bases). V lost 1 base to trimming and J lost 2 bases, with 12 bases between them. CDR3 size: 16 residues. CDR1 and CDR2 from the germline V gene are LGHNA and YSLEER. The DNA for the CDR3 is TGCGCCAGCAGCCAAGGGGGAAGGGGGACTGGAAACACCATATATTTT. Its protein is CASSQGGRGTGNTIYF.

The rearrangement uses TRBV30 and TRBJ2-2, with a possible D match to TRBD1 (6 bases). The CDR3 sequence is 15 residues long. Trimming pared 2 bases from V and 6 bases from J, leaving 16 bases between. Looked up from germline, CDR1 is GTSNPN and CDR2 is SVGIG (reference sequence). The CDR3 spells CAWSFPKTGPGELFF. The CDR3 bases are TGTGCCTGGAGTTTCCCAAAAACAGGGCCCGGGGAGCTGTTTTTT.

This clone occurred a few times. CDR3 coding DNA: TGTGCCAGCACGGGACAGGCCGGGGTCGGGAGTTCACCCCTCCACTTT. Translation: CASTGQAGVGSSPLHF. The rearrangement uses TRBV27 and TRBJ1-6, with 8 bases fitting TRBD1. The V gene's germline CDR1 is MNHEY and CDR2 SMNVEV (reference sequence). This CDR3 has 16 amino acids. Germline trimming cut 7 bases from V and 9 bases from J; bases unmatched to any gene: 14.

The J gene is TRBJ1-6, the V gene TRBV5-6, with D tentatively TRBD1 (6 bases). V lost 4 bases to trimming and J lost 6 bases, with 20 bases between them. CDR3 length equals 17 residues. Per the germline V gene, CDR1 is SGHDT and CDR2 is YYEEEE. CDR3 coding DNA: TGTGCCAGCAGCAGGAAACTGACAGGAGAGATTAATTCACCCCTCCACTTT. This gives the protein CASSRKLTGEINSPLHF.

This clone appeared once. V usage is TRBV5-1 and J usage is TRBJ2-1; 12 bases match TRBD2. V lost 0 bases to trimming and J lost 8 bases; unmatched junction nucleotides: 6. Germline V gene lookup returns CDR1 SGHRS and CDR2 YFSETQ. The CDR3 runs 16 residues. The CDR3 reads CASSLGWTSGNHEQFF. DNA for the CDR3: TGCGCCAGCAGCTTGGGCTGGACTAGCGGGAACCATGAGCAGTTCTTC.

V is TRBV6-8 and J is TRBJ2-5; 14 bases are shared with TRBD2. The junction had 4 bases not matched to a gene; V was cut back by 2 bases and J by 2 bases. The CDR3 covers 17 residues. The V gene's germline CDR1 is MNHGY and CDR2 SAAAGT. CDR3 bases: TGTGCCAGCAGTTACCCCGGGACTAGCGGGGGACAAGAGACCCAGTACTTC. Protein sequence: CASSYPGTSGGQETQYF.

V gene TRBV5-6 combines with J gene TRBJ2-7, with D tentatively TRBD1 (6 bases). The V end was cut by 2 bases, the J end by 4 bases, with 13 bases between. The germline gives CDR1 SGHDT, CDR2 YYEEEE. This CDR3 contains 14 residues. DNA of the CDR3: TGTGCCAGCAGCTTAACAGGGCTTTCGTACGAGCAGTACTTC. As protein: CASSLTGLSYEQYF.

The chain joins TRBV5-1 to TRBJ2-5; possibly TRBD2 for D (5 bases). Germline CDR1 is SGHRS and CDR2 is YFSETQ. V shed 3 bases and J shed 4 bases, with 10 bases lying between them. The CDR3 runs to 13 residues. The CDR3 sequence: CASSSAGVETQYF. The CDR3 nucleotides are TGCGCCAGCAGCTCCGCCGGGGTAGAGACCCAGTACTTC.

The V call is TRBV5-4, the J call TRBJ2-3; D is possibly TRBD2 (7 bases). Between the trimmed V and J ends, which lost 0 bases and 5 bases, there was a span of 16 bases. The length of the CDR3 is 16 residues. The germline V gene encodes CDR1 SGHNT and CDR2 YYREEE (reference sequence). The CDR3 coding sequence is TGTGCCAGCAGCTTGGTAGTGGGGGGGCGTATAGATACGCAGTATTTT. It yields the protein CASSLVVGGRIDTQYF.

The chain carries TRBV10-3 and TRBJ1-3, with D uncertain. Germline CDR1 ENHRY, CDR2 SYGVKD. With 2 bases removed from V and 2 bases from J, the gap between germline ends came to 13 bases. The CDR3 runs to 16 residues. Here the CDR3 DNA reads TGTGCCATCAGTGAGAATCCGGGTACCCCTGGAAACACCATATATTTT. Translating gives CAISENPGTPGNTIYF.

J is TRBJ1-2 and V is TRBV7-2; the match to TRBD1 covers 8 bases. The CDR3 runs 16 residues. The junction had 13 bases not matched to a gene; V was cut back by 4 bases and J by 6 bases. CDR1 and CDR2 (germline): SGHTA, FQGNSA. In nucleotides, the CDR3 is TGTGCCAGCAGCTCAGGACAGGGCCAGAGCCCCGATGGCTACACCTTC. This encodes CASSSGQGQSPDGYTF.

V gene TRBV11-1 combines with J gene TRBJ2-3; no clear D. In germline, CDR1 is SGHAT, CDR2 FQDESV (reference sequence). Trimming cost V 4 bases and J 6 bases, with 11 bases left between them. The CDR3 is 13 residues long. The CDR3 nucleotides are TGTGCCAGCAGCTCCCCCCAGTGGGATACGCAGTATTTT. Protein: CASSSPQWDTQYF. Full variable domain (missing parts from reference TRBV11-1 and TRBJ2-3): EAEVAQSPRYKITEKSQAVAFWCDPISGHATLYWYRQILGQGPELLVQFQDESVVDDSQLPKDRFSAERLKGVDSTLKIQPAELGDSAMYLCASSSPQWDTQYFGPGTRLTVL.

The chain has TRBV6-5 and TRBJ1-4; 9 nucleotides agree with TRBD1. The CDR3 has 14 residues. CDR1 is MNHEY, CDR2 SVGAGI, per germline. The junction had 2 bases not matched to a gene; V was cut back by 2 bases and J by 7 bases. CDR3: CASSYGTGSEKLFF. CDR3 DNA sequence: TGTGCCAGCAGTTACGGGACAGGGAGTGAAAAACTGTTTTTT.

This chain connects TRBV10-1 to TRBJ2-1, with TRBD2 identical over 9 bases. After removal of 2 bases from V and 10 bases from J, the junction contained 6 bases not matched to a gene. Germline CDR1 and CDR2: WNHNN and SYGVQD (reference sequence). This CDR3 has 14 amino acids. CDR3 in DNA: TGCGCCAGCAGTGAGCAATCCGGGACTAGCGAGCAGTTCTTC. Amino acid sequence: CASSEQSGTSEQFF.

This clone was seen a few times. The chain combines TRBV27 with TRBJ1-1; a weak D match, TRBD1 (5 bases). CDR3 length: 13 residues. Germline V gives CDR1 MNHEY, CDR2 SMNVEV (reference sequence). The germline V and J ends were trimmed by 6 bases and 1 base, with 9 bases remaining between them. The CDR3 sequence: CASSRTPNTEAFF. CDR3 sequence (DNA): TGTGCCAGCAGCCGGACACCGAACACTGAAGCTTTCTTT.

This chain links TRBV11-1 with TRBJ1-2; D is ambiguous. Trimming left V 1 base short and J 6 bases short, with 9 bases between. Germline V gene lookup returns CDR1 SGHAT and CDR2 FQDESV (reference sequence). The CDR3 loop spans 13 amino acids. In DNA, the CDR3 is TGTGCCAGCAGCTTAGTTCACAGTAATGGCTACACCTTC. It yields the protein CASSLVHSNGYTF.

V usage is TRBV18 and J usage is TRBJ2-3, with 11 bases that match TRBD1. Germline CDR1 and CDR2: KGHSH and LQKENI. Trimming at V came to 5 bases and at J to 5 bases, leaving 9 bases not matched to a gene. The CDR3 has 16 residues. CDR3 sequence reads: CASSSWTGGEVDTQYF. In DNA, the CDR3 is TGTGCCAGCTCATCTTGGACAGGGGGCGAAGTAGATACGCAGTATTTT.

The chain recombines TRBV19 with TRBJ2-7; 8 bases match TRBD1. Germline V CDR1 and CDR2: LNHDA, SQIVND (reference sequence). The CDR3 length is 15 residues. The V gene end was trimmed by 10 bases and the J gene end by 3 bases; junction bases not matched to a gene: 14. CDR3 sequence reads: CATSQPGQARYEQYF. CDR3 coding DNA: TGTGCCACCTCCCAACCGGGACAGGCACGCTACGAGCAGTACTTC.